The clone carrying this T cell receptor beta chain was seen once. The antigen remains unidentified. These data come from a study of OX40 agonist ivuxolimab in advanced cancers. The overall study: The study gave patients intravenous ivuxolimab at 0.01 to 10 mg/kg every 2 weeks. General study results and limits: The study found that CD8+ T cells averaged more expanded clones than CD4+.

Looked up from germline, CDR1 is MNHEY and CDR2 is SMNVEV (reference sequence). Trimming removed 6 bases at V and 4 bases at J, with 16 bases between. The CDR3 totals 16 residues. TCRdb's table, derived via immunoSEQ multiplex PCR, lists solely in-frame clones and lacks some. The table has fewer than 100,000 clones, about 94% seen once. The sequence came from an adult with an advanced solid tumor such as melanoma, head and neck, liver or kidney cancer. The rearrangement uses TRBV27 and TRBJ1-6; TRBD1 is a possible D gene (5 bases). Material: CD4+ or CD8+ T cells sorted from blood, obtained in a trial of the OX40 agonist ivuxolimab. This CDR3 is CASSLGRGRYNSPLHF. CDR3 coding DNA: TGTGCCAGCAGCTTGGGTAGGGGAAGATATAATTCACCCCTCCACTTT.